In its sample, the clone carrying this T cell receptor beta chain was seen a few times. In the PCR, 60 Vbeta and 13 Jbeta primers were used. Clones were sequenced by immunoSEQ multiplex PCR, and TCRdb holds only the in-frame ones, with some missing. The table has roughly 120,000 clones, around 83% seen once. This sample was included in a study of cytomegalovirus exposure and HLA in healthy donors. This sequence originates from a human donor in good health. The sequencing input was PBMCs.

CDR3: CASRDSGSDTQYF. As DNA, the CDR3 is TGTGCCAGCAGGGACTCCGGCTCAGATACGCAGTATTTT. The chain joins TRBV6-6 to TRBJ2-3; a weak D match, TRBD2 (5 bases). This CDR3 has 13 residues. CDR1 MNHNY and CDR2 SVGAGI come from the germline V gene (reference sequence). Trimming removed 6 bases from V and 4 bases from J, with 11 bases in between.